This T cell receptor (beta chain) comes out of a study of OX40 agonist ivuxolimab in advanced cancers. Overall study context: The study gave patients intravenous ivuxolimab at 0.01 to 10 mg/kg every 2 weeks. Anti-PD-1, anti-PD-L1 or anti-CTLA-4 therapy given earlier was allowed, and approximately 40% had some.

Repertoires were generated with immunoSEQ multiplex PCR, while TCRdb's copy carries only in-frame clones and drops some. Counted here are just under 80,000 clones, roughly 90% occurring once; the ten biggest clones make up 0.3% to 0.45%. The CDR3 is 13 residues long. The germline V gene encodes CDR1 MNHEY and CDR2 SVGAGI. The ends lost 6 bases at V and 3 bases at J; junction bases unmatched: 2. The sequence was obtained from an adult with an advanced solid tumor such as melanoma, head and neck, liver or kidney cancer. The V and J genes are TRBV6-5 and TRBJ2-7; 10 nucleotides align to TRBD2. This specimen consisted of CD4+ or CD8+ T cells sorted from blood, obtained in a trial of the OX40 agonist ivuxolimab. CDR3 residues: CASRSSGSYEQYF. CDR3 bases: TGTGCCAGCAGATCTAGCGGGAGCTACGAGCAGTACTTC.